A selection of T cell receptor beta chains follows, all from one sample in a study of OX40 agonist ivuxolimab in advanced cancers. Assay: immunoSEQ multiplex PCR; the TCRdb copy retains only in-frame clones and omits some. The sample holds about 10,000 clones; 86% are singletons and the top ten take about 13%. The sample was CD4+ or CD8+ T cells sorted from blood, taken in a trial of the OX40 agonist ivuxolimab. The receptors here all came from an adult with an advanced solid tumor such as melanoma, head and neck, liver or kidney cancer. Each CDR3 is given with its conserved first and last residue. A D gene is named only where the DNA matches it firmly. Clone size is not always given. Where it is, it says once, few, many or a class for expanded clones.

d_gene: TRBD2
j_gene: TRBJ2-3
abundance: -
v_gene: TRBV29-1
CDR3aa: CSVEEGLAGFSTDTQYF
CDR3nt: TGCAGCGTTGAAGAAGGCCTAGCGGGTTTTAGCACAGATACGCAGTATTTT

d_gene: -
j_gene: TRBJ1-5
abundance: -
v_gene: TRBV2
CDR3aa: CASGPASNQPQHF
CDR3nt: TGTGCCAGCGGGCCGGCGAGTAATCAGCCCCAGCATTTT

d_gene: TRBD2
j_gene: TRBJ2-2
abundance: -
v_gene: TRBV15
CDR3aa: CATSRGPTSGKTGELFF
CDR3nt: TGTGCCACCAGCAGAGGGCCCACTAGCGGGAAAACCGGGGAGCTGTTTTTT

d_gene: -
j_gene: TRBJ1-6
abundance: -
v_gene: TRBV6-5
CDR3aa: CASTDSGPLHF
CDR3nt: TGTGCCAGCACCGACTCCGGTCCCCTCCACTTT

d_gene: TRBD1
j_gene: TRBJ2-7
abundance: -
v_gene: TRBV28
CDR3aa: CASSSLGQGYEQYF
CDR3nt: TGTGCCAGCAGTAGCCTGGGACAGGGGTACGAGCAGTACTTC

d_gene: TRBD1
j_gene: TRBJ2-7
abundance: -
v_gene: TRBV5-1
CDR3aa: CASSLGRQGVYEQYF
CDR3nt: TGCGCCAGCAGCTTGGGTCGGCAGGGGGTATACGAGCAGTACTTC

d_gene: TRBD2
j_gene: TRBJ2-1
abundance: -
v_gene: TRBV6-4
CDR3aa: CASSGVAGGTNEQFF
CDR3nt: TGTGCCAGCAGTGGCGTAGCGGGGGGGACCAATGAGCAGTTCTTC

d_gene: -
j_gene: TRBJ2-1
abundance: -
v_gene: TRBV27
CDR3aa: CASSFLTGPYNEQFF
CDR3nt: TGTGCCAGCAGTTTTTTAACGGGACCCTACAATGAGCAGTTCTTC

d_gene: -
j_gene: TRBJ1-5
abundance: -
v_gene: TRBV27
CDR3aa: CASKPGHLDGNQPQHF
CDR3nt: TGTGCCAGCAAACCCGGACACTTAGACGGCAATCAGCCCCAGCATTTT

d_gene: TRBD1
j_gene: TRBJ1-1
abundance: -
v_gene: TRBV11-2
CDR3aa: CASSSRDRGLKGEAFF
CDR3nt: TGTGCCAGCAGCTCGCGGGACAGGGGGCTGAAGGGTGAAGCTTTCTTT

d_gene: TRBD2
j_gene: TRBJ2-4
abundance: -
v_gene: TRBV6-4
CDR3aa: CASSETSGDIQYF
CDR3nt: TGTGCCAGCAGTGAAACTAGCGGGGACATTCAGTACTTC

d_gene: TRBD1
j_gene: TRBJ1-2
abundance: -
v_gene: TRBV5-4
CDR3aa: CASSTRGTGYGYTF
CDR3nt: TGTGCCAGCAGCACTAGAGGGACAGGCTATGGCTACACCTTC

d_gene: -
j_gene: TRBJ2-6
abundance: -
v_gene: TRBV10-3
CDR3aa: CAISTFSGANVLTF
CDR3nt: TGTGCCATCAGTACATTTTCTGGGGCCAACGTCCTGACTTTC

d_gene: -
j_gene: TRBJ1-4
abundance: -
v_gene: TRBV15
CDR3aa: CATSRDSVAATNEKLFF
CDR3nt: TGTGCCACCAGCAGAGATTCGGTGGCCGCAACTAATGAAAAACTGTTTTTT

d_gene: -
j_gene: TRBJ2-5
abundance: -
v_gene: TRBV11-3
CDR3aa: CASSIGAYRVETQYF
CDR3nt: TGTGCCAGCAGCATAGGGGCTTACAGGGTAGAGACCCAGTACTTC

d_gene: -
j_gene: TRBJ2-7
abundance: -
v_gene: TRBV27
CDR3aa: CASSLTKDYEQYF
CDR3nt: TGTGCCAGCAGTCTAACCAAGGACTACGAGCAGTACTTC

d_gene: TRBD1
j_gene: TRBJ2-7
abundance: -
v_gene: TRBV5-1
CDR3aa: CASSLDRGYEQYF
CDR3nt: TGCGCCAGCAGCTTGGACAGGGGCTACGAGCAGTACTTC

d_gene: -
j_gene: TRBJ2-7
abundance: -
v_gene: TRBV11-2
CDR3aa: CASSLTPGREQYF
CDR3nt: TGTGCCAGCAGCTTAACCCCCGGTAGGGAGCAGTACTTC

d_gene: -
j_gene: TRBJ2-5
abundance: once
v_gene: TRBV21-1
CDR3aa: CASSRVQETQYF
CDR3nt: TGTGCCAGCAGCAGAGTGCAAGAGACCCAGTACTTC

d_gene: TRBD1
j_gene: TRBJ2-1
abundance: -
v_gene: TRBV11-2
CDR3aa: CASSDWTGTYNEQFF
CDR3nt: TGTGCCAGCAGCGACTGGACAGGGACCTACAATGAGCAGTTCTTC

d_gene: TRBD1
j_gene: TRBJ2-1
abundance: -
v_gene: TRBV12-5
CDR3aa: CASGPGGHEGYEQFF
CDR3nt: TGTGCTAGTGGTCCAGGGGGCCATGAGGGGTACGAGCAGTTCTTC

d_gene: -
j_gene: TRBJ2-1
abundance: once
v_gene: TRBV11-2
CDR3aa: CASSPLAGGSYNEQFF
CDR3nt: TGTGCCAGCAGCCCCCTCGCCGGGGGTTCCTACAATGAGCAGTTCTTC

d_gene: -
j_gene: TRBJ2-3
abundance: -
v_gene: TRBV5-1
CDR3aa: CASSLTPSPDTQYF
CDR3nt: TGCGCCAGCAGCTTGACCCCCAGCCCGGATACGCAGTATTTT